These 13 T cell receptor beta chains were sequenced from one sample in a study of cytomegalovirus exposure and HLA in healthy donors. The primer mix had 60 Vbeta and 13 Jbeta primers. Assay used: immunoSEQ multiplex PCR; TCRdb lists only in-frame clones, some missing. The sample lists about 120,000 clones, roughly 80% occurring once. Sequenced input: PBMCs. These receptor sequences come from a man in his late teens or twenties in good health and CMV-seropositive.

The J gene is TRBJ1-1, the V gene TRBV21-1. TRBV21-1 is listed as a pseudogene. CDR3 length: 20 residues. CDR3 loop: CASSKKRGTSGSHSNTEAFF. CDR3 sequence (DNA): TGTGCCAGCAGCAAAAAAAGAGGGACCTCCGGGAGTCACTCGAACACTGAAGCTTTCTTT.

The V call is TRBV6-5, the J call TRBJ1-1, with 7 positions matching TRBD1. Germline loops: CDR1 MNHEY, CDR2 SVGAGI. The CDR3 runs to 15 residues. V trimming: 4 bases; J trimming: 6 bases; junction bases outside the gene matches: 11. The CDR3 sequence is CASSLRTGRVPEAFF. CDR3 DNA sequence: TGTGCCAGCAGTTTGAGGACAGGCCGGGTCCCTGAAGCTTTCTTT.

CDR3 bases: TGTGCCAGCAGATCCTCACAGGGGCCCGGAAACACCATATATTTT. Translating it yields CASRSSQGPGNTIYF. The V and J genes are TRBV6-6 and TRBJ1-3; 7 positions agree with TRBD1. Germline trimming cut 6 bases from V and 4 bases from J; bases unmatched to any gene: 9. CDR3 length: 15 residues. The germline gives CDR1 MNHNY, CDR2 SVGAGI (reference sequence).

The chain uses TRBV6-5 and TRBJ1-2; D gene unclear. The CDR3 length is 14 residues. Germline V lookup: CDR1 MNHEY, CDR2 SVGAGI. V was shortened by 6 bases and J by 0 bases, with 11 bases between the two germline ends. The CDR3 sequence is CASSNIQTNYGYTF. In nucleotides, the CDR3 is TGTGCCAGCAGCAATATACAGACTAACTATGGCTACACCTTC.

J is TRBJ1-1 and V is TRBV9; no reliable D call. Germline values: CDR1 SGDLS, CDR2 YYNGEE. V lost 0 bases to trimming and J lost 3 bases, with 9 bases between them. The CDR3 has 14 amino acids. This CDR3 reads CASSVVADDTEAFF. In nucleotides, the CDR3 is TGTGCCAGCAGCGTAGTCGCGGATGACACTGAAGCTTTCTTT.

This clone turned up a few times. The chain uses TRBV7-9 and TRBJ2-7, with D hard to call. There are 14 residues in the CDR3. V lost 3 bases, J lost 5 bases, and 14 bases lay in between. Germline-derived CDR1 and CDR2 are SEHNR and FQNEAQ (reference sequence). The CDR3 DNA sequence: TGTGCCAGCAGCTTTCAGGCGTTCCCTGACGAGCAGTACTTC. Protein product: CASSFQAFPDEQYF.

V gene TRBV27 combines with J gene TRBJ2-7, with 16 nucleotides matching TRBD2. Per germline, CDR1 MNHEY and CDR2 SMNVEV (reference sequence). This CDR3 contains 16 residues. The V segment lost 6 bases and the J segment 1 base; nucleotides outside the gene matches: 3. The CDR3 coding sequence is TGTGCCAGCAGGGGACTAGCGGGAGGGCCATCCTACGAGCAGTACTTC. As protein: CASRGLAGGPSYEQYF.

This clone appeared a few times. The chain recombines TRBV6-4 with TRBJ1-5; 7 bases match TRBD1. This CDR3 contains 14 residues. Germline values: CDR1 MRHNA, CDR2 SNTAGT. With 6 bases clipped from V and 7 bases from J, the junction kept 9 bases outside the gene matches. CDR3 amino acids: CASSLRGRHQPQHF. CDR3 DNA sequence: TGTGCCAGCAGCCTTAGGGGGCGTCACCAGCCCCAGCATTTT.

The rearrangement uses TRBV12-5 and TRBJ1-5; 8 nucleotides match TRBD1. The CDR3 has 15 residues. Germline CDR1 is LGHNT and CDR2 is FRNRAP. V lost 6 bases, J lost 1 base, and 5 bases stayed unmatched. The CDR3 spells CASGSGQASNQPQHF. In nucleotides, the CDR3 is TGTGCTAGTGGGTCGGGACAGGCAAGCAATCAGCCCCAGCATTTT. Looking up the rest from reference TRBV12-5 and TRBJ1-5 gives the full variable domain: DARVTQTPRHKVTEMGQEVTMRCQPILGHNTVFWYRQTMMQGLELLAYFRNRAPLDDSGMPKDRFSAEMPDATLATLKIQPSEPRDSAVYFCASGSGQASNQPQHFGDGTRLSIL.

This chain connects TRBV7-2 to TRBJ1-5; the D is unclear. This CDR3 has 13 residues. Germline V gives CDR1 SGHTA, CDR2 FQGNSA. V was pared by 1 base and J by 9 bases, with 10 bases between. The CDR3 DNA reads TGTGCCAGCAGCTTAGACACCTCCCGGCCCCAGCATTTT. Protein product: CASSLDTSRPQHF.

The chain links TRBV4-3 to TRBJ2-3; 7 nucleotides align to TRBD2. With V trimmed by 5 bases and J by 5 bases, 10 bases remained unmatched. Germline V gives CDR1 LGHNA, CDR2 YSLEER. The CDR3 is made up of 15 amino acids. This CDR3 reads CASSELANGIDTQYF. The CDR3 DNA reads TGCGCCAGCAGCGAACTAGCGAATGGGATAGATACGCAGTATTTT.

This clone has a handful of counts. The chain carries TRBV30 and TRBJ2-2; TRBD1 aligns across 7 bases. With V trimmed by 1 base and J by 0 bases, 8 bases remained unmatched. Germline V gene data show CDR1 as GTSNPN and CDR2 as SVGIG (reference sequence). The CDR3 totals 17 residues. CDR3 loop: CAWSDPLGQANTGELFF. As DNA, the CDR3 is TGTGCCTGGAGTGACCCTCTAGGACAGGCGAACACCGGGGAGCTGTTTTTT.

The chain has TRBV10-3 and TRBJ1-3; D is ambiguous. CDR3 length equals 14 residues. Germline CDR1 ENHRY, CDR2 SYGVKD. The ends were cut back, 7 bases at V and 0 bases at J, with 10 bases in the middle. In nucleotides, the CDR3 is TGTGCCATCATCAGTCCAGACTCTGGAAACACCATATATTTT. As protein: CAIISPDSGNTIYF.